Listed below are T cell receptor beta chains from one sample, sequenced in a study of OX40 agonist ivuxolimab in advanced cancers. TCRdb's table, derived via immunoSEQ multiplex PCR, lists solely in-frame clones and lacks some. The sample has 85,000 to 100,000 clones, about 91% seen once; the top ten hold around 0.3%. Sequencing used CD4+ or CD8+ T cells sorted from blood, obtained in a trial of the OX40 agonist ivuxolimab. The receptors stem from an adult with an advanced solid tumor such as melanoma, head and neck, liver or kidney cancer. The CDR3 runs from the conserved cysteine through the conserved F or W. Fields, in order: V gene, clone size, J gene, CDR3 protein. Not every row has a clone size; where given, it reads once, few, many or a size class.

TRBV7-2	NA	TRBJ2-5	CASSSEWGQETQYF
TRBV13	NA	TRBJ2-7	CASSFIYSPSGPYEQYF
TRBV15	NA	TRBJ2-3	CATSGLRLAATDTQYF
TRBV19	NA	TRBJ2-1	CASSTITTPSRDNEQFF
TRBV2	NA	TRBJ2-3	CASSSDRIADTQYF
TRBV30	NA	TRBJ1-4	CASTDRARDEKLFF
TRBV28	NA	TRBJ1-2	CASSDRSNYGYTF
TRBV7-2	NA	TRBJ2-5	CASSGGAGETQYF
TRBV6-6	once	TRBJ1-2	CASSPAGPNYGYTF
TRBV28	NA	TRBJ1-4	CASSSHGGYEKLFF
TRBV2	NA	TRBJ2-6	CASSVWAGRGSPSGANVLTF
TRBV10-2	NA	TRBJ2-5	CASSDSPSVAQYF
TRBV28	NA	TRBJ2-1	CASSSAGGPSYNEQFF
TRBV18	NA	TRBJ2-2	CASSPGLAGGTGELFF
TRBV6-1	NA	TRBJ2-3	CASSGVRQLAGGLDTQYF
TRBV4-3	NA	TRBJ2-1	CASSQEALAGVNEQFF
TRBV7-4	NA	TRBJ2-7	CASSLRVVNEQYF
TRBV7-6	NA	TRBJ2-1	CASSFTSGSIYEQFF
TRBV28	NA	TRBJ1-2	CASSPGTFSPGYTF
TRBV7-2	NA	TRBJ2-1	CASSRTSQNEQFF
TRBV28	NA	TRBJ1-1	CASRTGGGEAFF
TRBV6-5	NA	TRBJ1-5	CASGVNSNQPQHF
TRBV29-1	NA	TRBJ2-1	CSVEPSGGYNEQFF
TRBV9	NA	TRBJ1-5	CASSVASSSSQHF
TRBV19	NA	TRBJ1-5	CASVTGTVSNQPQHF
TRBV7-6	NA	TRBJ2-1	CASSLEAADNEQFF
TRBV11-1	NA	TRBJ2-6	CASSPRPGTGSGANVLTF
TRBV20-1	NA	TRBJ2-7	CSAQERYEQYF
TRBV5-1	NA	TRBJ2-1	CASSFGGSSYNEQFF
TRBV27	NA	TRBJ2-5	CASRRLAGGGSQETQYF
TRBV14	NA	TRBJ2-6	CASSQDPGGAFVTKNSGANVLTF
TRBV7-2	NA	TRBJ1-1	CASSLEFAGYGDTEAFF
TRBV2	once	TRBJ2-5	CASSVDRQETQYF